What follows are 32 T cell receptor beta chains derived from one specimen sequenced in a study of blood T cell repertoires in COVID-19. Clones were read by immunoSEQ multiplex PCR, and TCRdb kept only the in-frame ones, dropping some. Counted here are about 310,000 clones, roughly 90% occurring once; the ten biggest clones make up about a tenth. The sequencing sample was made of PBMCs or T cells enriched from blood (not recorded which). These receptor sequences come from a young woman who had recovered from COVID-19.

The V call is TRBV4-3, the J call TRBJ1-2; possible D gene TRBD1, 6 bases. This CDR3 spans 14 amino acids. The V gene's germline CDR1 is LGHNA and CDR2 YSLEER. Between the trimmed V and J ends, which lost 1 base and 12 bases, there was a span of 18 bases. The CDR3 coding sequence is TGCGCCAGCAGCCAAGCTATTCAGGGGTCTTCGGACACCTTC. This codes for CASSQAIQGSSDTF.

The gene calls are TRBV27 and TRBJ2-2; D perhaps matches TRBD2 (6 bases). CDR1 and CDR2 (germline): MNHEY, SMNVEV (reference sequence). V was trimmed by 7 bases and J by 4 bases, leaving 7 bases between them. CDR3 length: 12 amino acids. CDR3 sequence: CASTRGTGELFF. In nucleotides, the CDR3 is TGTGCCAGCACGCGGGGCACCGGGGAGCTGTTTTTT.

The CDR3 reads CASSYASSGNTIYF. The CDR3 DNA reads as TGTGCCAGCAGTTACGCGTCTTCTGGAAACACCATATATTTT. The chain couples TRBV6-5 to TRBJ1-3; D is undetermined. CDR1 is MNHEY, CDR2 SVGAGI, per germline. V was cut by 2 bases and J by 1 base, with 6 bases left in between. This CDR3 region has 14 residues.

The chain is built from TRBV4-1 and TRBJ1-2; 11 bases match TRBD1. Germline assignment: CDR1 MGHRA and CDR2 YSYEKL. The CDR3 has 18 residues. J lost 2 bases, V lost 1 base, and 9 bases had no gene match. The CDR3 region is CASSQVPGQGVVNYGYTF. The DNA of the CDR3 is TGCGCCAGCAGCCAAGTCCCGGGACAGGGGGTGGTAAACTATGGCTACACCTTC.

The CDR3 protein is CASSYGGTSGFQETQYF. CDR3 nucleotides: TGTGCCAGCAGTTACGGAGGGACTAGCGGGTTTCAAGAGACCCAGTACTTC. V and J are TRBV6-2 or TRBV6-3 and TRBJ2-5, with 12 bases aligning to TRBD2. CDR1 MNHEY and CDR2 SVGEGT come from the germline V gene. V shed 2 bases and J 2 bases; nucleotides not matched to a gene: 6. This CDR3 has 17 amino acids.

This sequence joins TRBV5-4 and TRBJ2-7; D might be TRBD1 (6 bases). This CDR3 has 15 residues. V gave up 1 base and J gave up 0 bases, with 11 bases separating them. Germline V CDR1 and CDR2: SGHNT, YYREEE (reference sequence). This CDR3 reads CASSLSRGSSYEQYF. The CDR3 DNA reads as TGTGCCAGCAGCTTGTCAAGGGGGAGCTCCTACGAGCAGTACTTC. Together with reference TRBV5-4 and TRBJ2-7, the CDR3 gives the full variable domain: ETGVTQSPTHLIKTRGQQVTLRCSSQSGHNTVSWYQQALGQGPQFIFQYYREEENGRGNFPPRFSGLQFPNYSSELNVNALELDDSALYLCASSLSRGSSYEQYFGPGTRLTVT.

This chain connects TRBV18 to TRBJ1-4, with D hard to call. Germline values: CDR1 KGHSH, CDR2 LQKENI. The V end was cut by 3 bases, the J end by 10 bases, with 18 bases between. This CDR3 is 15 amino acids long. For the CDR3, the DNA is TGTGCCAGCTCACCCTCGGGGTATGCGTCGGCAAAACTGTTTTTT. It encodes CASSPSGYASAKLFF.

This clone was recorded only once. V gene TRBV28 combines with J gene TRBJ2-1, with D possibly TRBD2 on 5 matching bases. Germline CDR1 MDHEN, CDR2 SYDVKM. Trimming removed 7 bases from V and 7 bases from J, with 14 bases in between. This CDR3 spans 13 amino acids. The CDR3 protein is CASTTRRENEQFF. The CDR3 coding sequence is TGTGCCAGCACAACGAGAAGGGAGAATGAGCAGTTCTTC.

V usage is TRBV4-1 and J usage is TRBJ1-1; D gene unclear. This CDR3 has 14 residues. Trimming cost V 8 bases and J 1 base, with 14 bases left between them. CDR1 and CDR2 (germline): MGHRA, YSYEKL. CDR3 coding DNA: TGCGCCAGCCGCGGGCCTTTAAAGAACACTGAAGCTTTCTTT. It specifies CASRGPLKNTEAFF.

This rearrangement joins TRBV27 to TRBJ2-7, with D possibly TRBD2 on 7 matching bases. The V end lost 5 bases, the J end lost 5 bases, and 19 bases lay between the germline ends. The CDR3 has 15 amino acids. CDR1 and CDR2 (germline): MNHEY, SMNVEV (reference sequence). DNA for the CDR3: TGTGCCAGCAGTCAACTTCGGGGGGCTGTAAACGAGCAGTACTTC. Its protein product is CASSQLRGAVNEQYF.

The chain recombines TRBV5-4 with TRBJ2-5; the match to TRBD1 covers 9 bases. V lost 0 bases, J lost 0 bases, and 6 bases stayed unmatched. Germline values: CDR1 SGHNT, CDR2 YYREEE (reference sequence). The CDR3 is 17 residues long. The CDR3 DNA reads TGTGCCAGCAGCTTGGTTGGGACAGGGACCTACCAAGAGACCCAGTACTTC. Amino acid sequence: CASSLVGTGTYQETQYF.

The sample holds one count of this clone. The DNA for the CDR3 is TGTGCCAGCAGCTATACCGGACAGGGAGAGCTGTTTTTT. Translation: CASSYTGQGELFF. V and J are TRBV27 and TRBJ2-2; 8 positions match TRBD1. CDR1 is MNHEY, CDR2 SMNVEV, per germline (reference sequence). This CDR3 is 13 amino acids long. The V and J ends lost 6 bases and 11 bases, in that order; junction bases with no gene match: 8.

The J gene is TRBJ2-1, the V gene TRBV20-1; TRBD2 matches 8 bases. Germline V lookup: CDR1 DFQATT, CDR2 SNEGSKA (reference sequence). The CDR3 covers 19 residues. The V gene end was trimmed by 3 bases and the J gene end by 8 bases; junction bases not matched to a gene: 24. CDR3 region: CSASLDRGRSGSGAYEQFF. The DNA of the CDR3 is TGCAGTGCTAGTCTGGATCGGGGCCGAAGCGGGAGTGGGGCCTATGAGCAGTTCTTC.

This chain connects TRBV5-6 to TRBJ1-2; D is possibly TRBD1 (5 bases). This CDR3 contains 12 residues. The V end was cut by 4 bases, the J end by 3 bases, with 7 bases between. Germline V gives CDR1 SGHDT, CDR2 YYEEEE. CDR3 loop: CASSQGDYGYTF. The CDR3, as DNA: TGTGCCAGCAGCCAGGGCGACTATGGCTACACCTTC.

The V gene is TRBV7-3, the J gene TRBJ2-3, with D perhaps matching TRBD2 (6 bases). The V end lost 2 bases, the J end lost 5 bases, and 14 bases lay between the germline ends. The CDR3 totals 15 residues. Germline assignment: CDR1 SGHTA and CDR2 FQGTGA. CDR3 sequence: CASSLGQAGLDTQYF. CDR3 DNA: TGTGCCAGCAGCTTAGGTCAAGCGGGCCTAGATACGCAGTATTTT. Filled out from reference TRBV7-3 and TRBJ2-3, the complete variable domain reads GAGVSQTPSNKVTEKGKYVELRCDPISGHTALYWYRQSLGQGPEFLIYFQGTGAADDSGLPNDRFFAVRPEGSVSTLKIQRTERGDSAVYLCASSLGQAGLDTQYFGPGTRLTVL.

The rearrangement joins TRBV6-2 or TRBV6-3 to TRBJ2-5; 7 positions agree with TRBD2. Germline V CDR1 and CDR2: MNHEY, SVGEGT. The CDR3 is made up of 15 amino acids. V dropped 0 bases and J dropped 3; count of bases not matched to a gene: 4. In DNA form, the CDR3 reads TGTGCCAGCAGTTACTCGAGGCTAGCGGAAGAGACCCAGTACTTC. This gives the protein CASSYSRLAEETQYF.

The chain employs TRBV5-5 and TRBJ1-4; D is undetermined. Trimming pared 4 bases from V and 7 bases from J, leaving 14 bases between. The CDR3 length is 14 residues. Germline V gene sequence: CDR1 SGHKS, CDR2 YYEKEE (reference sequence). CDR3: CASSPPSRREKLFF. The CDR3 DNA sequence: TGTGCCAGCAGCCCCCCCAGCAGGCGTGAAAAACTGTTTTTT.

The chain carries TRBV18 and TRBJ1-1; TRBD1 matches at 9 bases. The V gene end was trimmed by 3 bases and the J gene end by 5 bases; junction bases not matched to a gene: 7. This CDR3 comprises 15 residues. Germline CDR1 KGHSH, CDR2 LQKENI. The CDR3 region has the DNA TGTGCCAGCTCACCCAACAGGGGGCTTAGAACTGAAGCTTTCTTT. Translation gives CASSPNRGLRTEAFF.

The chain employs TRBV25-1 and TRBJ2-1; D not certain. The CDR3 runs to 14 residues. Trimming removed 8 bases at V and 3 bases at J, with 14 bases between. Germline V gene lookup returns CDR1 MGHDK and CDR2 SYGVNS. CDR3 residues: CASAAASYYNEQFF. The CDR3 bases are TGTGCCAGCGCCGCGGCTAGTTACTACAATGAGCAGTTCTTC.

CDR3 sequence: CASSEFLGGWTEAFF. CDR3 coding DNA: TGTGCCAGCAGTGAATTTTTGGGGGGTTGGACTGAAGCTTTCTTT. The chain links TRBV25-1 to TRBJ1-1, with a tentative D call TRBD1 (5 bases). Trimming cost V 1 base and J 5 bases, with 14 bases left between them. The CDR3 spans 15 residues. Per germline, CDR1 MGHDK and CDR2 SYGVNS.

As DNA, the CDR3 is TGTGCCAGCAGCATACCGGGACTAGCGTTCTACGAGCAGTACTTC. It is translated as CASSIPGLAFYEQYF. This rearrangement joins TRBV21-1 to TRBJ2-7; the D call TRBD2 from the table was never checked on the DNA. TRBV21-1 corresponds to a pseudogene. This CDR3 has 15 amino acids.

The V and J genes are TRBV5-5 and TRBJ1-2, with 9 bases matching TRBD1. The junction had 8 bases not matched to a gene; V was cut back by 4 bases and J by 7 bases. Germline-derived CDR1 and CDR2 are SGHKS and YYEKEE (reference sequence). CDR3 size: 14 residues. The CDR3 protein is CASSPRTGDAGYTF. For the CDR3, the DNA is TGTGCCAGCAGCCCGAGGACAGGGGATGCTGGCTACACCTTC.

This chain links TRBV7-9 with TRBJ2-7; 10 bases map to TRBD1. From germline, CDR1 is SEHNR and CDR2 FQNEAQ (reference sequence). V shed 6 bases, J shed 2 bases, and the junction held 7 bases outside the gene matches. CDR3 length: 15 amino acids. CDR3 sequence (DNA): TGTGCCAGCAGTTGGGGACAGGGGAGGACCTACGAGCAGTACTTC. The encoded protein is CASSWGQGRTYEQYF.

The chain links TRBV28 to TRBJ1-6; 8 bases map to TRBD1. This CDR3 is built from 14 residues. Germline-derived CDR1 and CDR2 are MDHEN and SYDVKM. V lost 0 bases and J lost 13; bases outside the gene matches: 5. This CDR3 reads CASSLWDRVPPLHF. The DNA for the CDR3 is TGTGCCAGCAGTTTATGGGACAGGGTTCCCCCCCTCCACTTT.

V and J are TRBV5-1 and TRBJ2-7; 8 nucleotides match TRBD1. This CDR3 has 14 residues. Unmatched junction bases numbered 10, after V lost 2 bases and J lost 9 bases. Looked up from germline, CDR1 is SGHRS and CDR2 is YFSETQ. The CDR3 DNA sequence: TGCGCCAGCAGCTTAGAAGACAGGGGCTGGGGGCAGTACTTC. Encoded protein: CASSLEDRGWGQYF.

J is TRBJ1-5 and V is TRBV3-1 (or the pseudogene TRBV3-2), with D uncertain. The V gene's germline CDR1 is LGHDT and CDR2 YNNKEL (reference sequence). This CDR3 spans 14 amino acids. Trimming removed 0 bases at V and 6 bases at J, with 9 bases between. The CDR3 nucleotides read TGTGCCAGCAGCCAAGATGTGGTAGCTCAGCCCCAGCATTTT. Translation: CASSQDVVAQPQHF.

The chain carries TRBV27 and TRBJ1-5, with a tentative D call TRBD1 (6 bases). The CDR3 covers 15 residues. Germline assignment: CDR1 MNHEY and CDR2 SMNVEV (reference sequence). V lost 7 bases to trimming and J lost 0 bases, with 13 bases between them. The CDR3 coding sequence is TGTGCCAGCAAACAGTGGGACAATAGCAATCAGCCCCAGCATTTT. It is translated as CASKQWDNSNQPQHF.

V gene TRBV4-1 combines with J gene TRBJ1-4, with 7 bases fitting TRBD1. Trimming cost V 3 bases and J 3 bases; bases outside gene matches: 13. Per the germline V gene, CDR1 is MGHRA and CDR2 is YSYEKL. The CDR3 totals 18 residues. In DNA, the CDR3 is TGCGCCAGCAGCCAGGGACCCCGCGGACAGGTAGCTAATGAAAAACTGTTTTTT. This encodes CASSQGPRGQVANEKLFF.

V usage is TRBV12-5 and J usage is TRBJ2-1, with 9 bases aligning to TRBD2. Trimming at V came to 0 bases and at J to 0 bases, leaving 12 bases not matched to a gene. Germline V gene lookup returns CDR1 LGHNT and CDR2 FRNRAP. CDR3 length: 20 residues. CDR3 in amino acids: CASGLVLGGLAESSYNEQFF. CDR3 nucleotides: TGTGCTAGTGGTTTGGTACTGGGGGGACTAGCTGAAAGCTCCTACAATGAGCAGTTCTTC.

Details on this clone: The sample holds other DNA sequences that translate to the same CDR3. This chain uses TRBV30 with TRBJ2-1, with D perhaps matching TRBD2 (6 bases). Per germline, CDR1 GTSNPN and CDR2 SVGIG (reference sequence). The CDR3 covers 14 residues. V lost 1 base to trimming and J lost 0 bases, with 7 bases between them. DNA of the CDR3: TGTGCCTGGAGTGCCGGGGGCTCCTACAATGAGCAGTTCTTC. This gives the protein CAWSAGGSYNEQFF.

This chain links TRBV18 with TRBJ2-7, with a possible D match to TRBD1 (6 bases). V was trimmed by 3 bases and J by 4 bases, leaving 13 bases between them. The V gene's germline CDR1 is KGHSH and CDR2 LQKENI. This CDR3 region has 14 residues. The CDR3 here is CASSPAQGQYEQYF. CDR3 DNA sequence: TGTGCCAGCTCACCGGCGCAGGGGCAGTACGAGCAGTACTTC.

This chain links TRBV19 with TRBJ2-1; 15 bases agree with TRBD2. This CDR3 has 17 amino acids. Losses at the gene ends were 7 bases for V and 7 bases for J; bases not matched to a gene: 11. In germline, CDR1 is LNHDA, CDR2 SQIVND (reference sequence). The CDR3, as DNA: TGTGCCAGTAACCCATTGGGACTAGCGGGAGGTAGGAATGAGCAGTTCTTC. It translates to CASNPLGLAGGRNEQFF.